These 25 T cell receptor beta chains originate from one sample sequenced in a study of Tregs in tolerant kidney transplant recipients. Method: immunoSEQ multiplex PCR; TCRdb's copy keeps in-frame clones and lacks some. The data contain fewer than 70,000 clones, around 83% of them seen just once; the ten biggest clones take up roughly 5%. The sample taken for sequencing was CD4+ T cells from blood. These receptors were obtained from a human donor in good health.

The chain carries TRBV11-3 and TRBJ2-2; TRBD2 is a possible D gene (5 bases). CDR3 length: 14 residues. Germline V lookup: CDR1 SGHNT, CDR2 YENEEA. V lost 1 base to trimming and J lost 5 bases, with 8 bases between them. The CDR3 here is CASSLVGGTGELFF. CDR3 bases: TGTGCCAGCAGCTTAGTGGGCGGGACCGGGGAGCTGTTTTTT. Combining the CDR3 with reference TRBV11-3 and TRBJ2-2 gives the whole variable domain EAGVVQSPRYKIIEKKQPVAFWCNPISGHNTLYWYLQNLGQGPELLIRYENEEAVDDSQLPKDRFSAERLKGVDSTLKIQPAELGDSAVYLCASSLVGGTGELFFGEGSRLTVL.

The chain recombines TRBV27 with TRBJ2-7; 7 bases agree with TRBD1. After removal of 5 bases from V and 1 base from J, the junction contained 8 bases not matched to a gene. This CDR3 spans 15 amino acids. The V gene's germline CDR1 is MNHEY and CDR2 SMNVEV (reference sequence). CDR3: CASSPDGTVSYEQYF. The DNA of the CDR3 is TGTGCCAGCAGTCCGGACGGGACAGTTTCCTACGAGCAGTACTTC.

J is TRBJ1-3 and V is TRBV18; D is uncertain. V dropped 3 bases and J dropped 0 bases, with 3 bases sitting between them. The CDR3 sequence is 13 residues long. Germline V gene sequence: CDR1 KGHSH, CDR2 LQKENI. As DNA, the CDR3 is TGTGCCAGCTCACCGGGCTCTGGAAACACCATATATTTT. It specifies CASSPGSGNTIYF.

The CDR3, as DNA: TGTGCCAGCAGCTTGCGCGACTTGCCGGGAGAGGGGGATACGCAGTATTTT. Translation: CASSLRDLPGEGDTQYF. This chain connects TRBV5-6 to TRBJ2-3; D might be TRBD2 (6 bases). This CDR3 region has 17 residues. V was shortened by 1 base and J by 6 bases, with 21 bases between the two germline ends. The germline gives CDR1 SGHDT, CDR2 YYEEEE.

The chain is built from TRBV7-8 and TRBJ2-2; 10 bases line up with TRBD2. V trimming: 6 bases; J trimming: 6 bases; junction bases outside the gene matches: 10. This CDR3 spans 16 amino acids. CDR1 is SGHVS and CDR2 is FQNEAQ in the germline V gene. The CDR3: CASRKTSGITSGELFF. The CDR3 coding sequence is TGTGCCAGCAGGAAAACTAGCGGGATTACTTCCGGGGAGCTGTTTTTT.

Notes on this clone: One end of the junction fails to match germline, which may point to a read error. This chain connects TRBV28 to TRBJ1-1; TRBD1 matches 7 bases. The CDR3 is 15 amino acids. Germline lookup yields CDR1 MDHEN and CDR2 SYDVKM. CDR3 sequence: CASNLRGHLNTEAFF. The CDR3 DNA reads TGTGCCAGCAATTTAAGGGGGCATCTGAACACTGAAGCTTTCTTT.

This clone appeared a single time. The gene calls are TRBV4-3 and TRBJ1-6, with 8 nucleotides matching TRBD1. CDR3 size: 15 residues. V lost 4 bases to trimming and J lost 8 bases; unmatched junction nucleotides: 7. Per germline, CDR1 LGHNA and CDR2 YSLEER. The CDR3 loop reads CASSLVDRVDSPLHF. In DNA, the CDR3 is TGCGCCAGCAGCCTCGTGGACAGGGTGGATTCACCCCTCCACTTT.

The V call is TRBV19, the J call TRBJ1-4, with D unresolved. V lost 4 bases, J lost 0 bases, and 12 bases lay in between. This CDR3 spans 16 amino acids. Germline values: CDR1 LNHDA, CDR2 SQIVND (reference sequence). The CDR3 spells CASSTYSPATNEKLFF. CDR3 nucleotide sequence: TGTGCCAGTAGTACCTATTCTCCTGCAACTAATGAAAAACTGTTTTTT.

This clone appeared a single time. J is TRBJ2-7 and V is TRBV13; 8 bases agree with TRBD2. Germline CDR1 reads PRHDT; CDR2 reads FYEKMQ (reference sequence). J gave up 4 bases and V 1 base, and 3 bases lay outside the gene matches. The CDR3 runs 14 residues. The CDR3 here is CASSLEGLVYEQYF. The CDR3, as DNA: TGTGCCAGCAGCTTAGAGGGACTAGTATACGAGCAGTACTTC. The whole variable domain, remainder taken from reference TRBV13 and TRBJ2-7, is AAGVIQSPRHLIKEKRETATLKCYPIPRHDTVYWYQQGPGQDPQFLISFYEKMQSDKGSIPDRFSAQQFSDYHSELNMSSLELGDSALYFCASSLEGLVYEQYFGPGTRLTVT.

The DNA for the CDR3 is TGTGCCAGCTCACCACCTTATATCGAAAGGCAGGGGGCTGAAGCTTTCTTT. Protein product: CASSPPYIERQGAEAFF. The V call is TRBV18, the J call TRBJ1-1; TRBD1 matches at 7 bases. The CDR3 extends over 17 amino acids. The V segment lost 0 bases and the J segment 6 bases; nucleotides outside the gene matches: 13. Germline CDR1 reads KGHSH; CDR2 reads LQKENI.

The chain carries TRBV27 and TRBJ2-7; TRBD1 is a possible D gene (6 bases). Germline assignment: CDR1 MNHEY and CDR2 SMNVEV (reference sequence). The CDR3 consists of 17 residues. V was pared by 3 bases and J by 2 bases, with 20 bases between. This CDR3 is CASSFSAVGAQPYEQYF. The DNA of the CDR3 is TGTGCCAGCAGTTTCTCAGCCGTGGGGGCCCAACCCTACGAGCAGTACTTC.

This chain joins TRBV7-3 and TRBJ2-1; D not certain. This CDR3 is 14 amino acids long. Germline V gene lookup returns CDR1 SGHTA and CDR2 FQGTGA. Trimming shortened V by 0 bases and J by 2 bases, and 5 bases separated the two germline ends. The CDR3 sequence is CASSLTPTYNEQFF. The CDR3 DNA reads TGTGCCAGCAGCTTAACTCCTACCTACAATGAGCAGTTCTTC.

This rearrangement joins TRBV25-1 to TRBJ2-3; TRBD2 agrees at 9 bases. The CDR3 consists of 15 residues. Germline CDR1 is MGHDK and CDR2 is SYGVNS. The CDR3 DNA reads TGTGCGTCGGGGGGGGTAGCGGGAGGCACAGATACGCAGTATTTT. Protein: CASGGVAGGTDTQYF.

The rearrangement links TRBV6-5 to TRBJ1-5, with TRBD1 as a possible D gene (5 bases). This CDR3 comprises 15 residues. Germline V gene sequence: CDR1 MNHEY, CDR2 SVGAGI. The V end lost 7 bases, the J end lost 3 bases, and 16 bases lay between the germline ends. The CDR3 DNA reads TGTGCCAGCAAAAAATTTGAGGGGTTCAATCAGCCCCAGCATTTT. It specifies CASKKFEGFNQPQHF.

This chain uses TRBV5-6 with TRBJ1-2; D call uncertain. Deletions cut 2 bases from V and 5 bases from J, with 13 bases between. The CDR3 loop spans 14 amino acids. Per the germline V gene, CDR1 is SGHDT and CDR2 is YYEEEE. CDR3 in DNA: TGTGCCAGCAGCTTACCCGTCCAGAGGTATGGCTACACCTTC. Translation gives CASSLPVQRYGYTF.

The rearrangement links TRBV10-2 to TRBJ1-1; the D gene is possibly TRBD1 (5 bases). This CDR3 comprises 15 residues. Germline V gene data show CDR1 as WSHSY and CDR2 as SAAADI. Trimming took 7 bases from V and 8 from J, leaving 23 bases between them. The CDR3 DNA sequence: TGCGCCAGCACCAGGAACAACGGGGGTGAGGGAGAAGCTTTCTTT. Translation: CASTRNNGGEGEAFF.

V and J are TRBV9 and TRBJ2-3, with D unresolved. The germline V gene encodes CDR1 SGDLS and CDR2 YYNGEE. The CDR3 sequence is 16 residues long. V gave up 0 bases and J gave up 4 bases, with 15 bases separating them. The CDR3 DNA reads TGTGCCAGCAGCGTAGAGGGCTCTTCCGCCGCAGATACGCAGTATTTT. Its translation is CASSVEGSSAADTQYF.

The genes are TRBV5-4 and TRBJ2-1, with unresolved D. The V gene lost 1 base and the J gene lost 9 bases, with 5 bases spanning the gap. Per the germline V gene, CDR1 is SGHNT and CDR2 is YYREEE (reference sequence). This CDR3 has 11 amino acids. The CDR3 loop reads CASSLWGEQFF. The CDR3 DNA sequence: TGTGCCAGCAGCTTGTGGGGTGAGCAGTTCTTC.

CDR3 loop: CASSLIGTGVTEAFF. CDR3 bases: TGCGCCAGCAGCCTTATAGGGACAGGGGTTACTGAAGCTTTCTTT. V is TRBV4-1 and J is TRBJ1-1, with 10 bases aligning to TRBD1. The CDR3 totals 15 residues. In germline, CDR1 is MGHRA, CDR2 YSYEKL. The ends lost 4 bases at V and 5 bases at J; junction bases unmatched: 7.

The gene calls are TRBV7-6 and TRBJ2-3; TRBD1 might be the D (5 bases). Germline V lookup: CDR1 SGHVS, CDR2 FNYEAQ. The CDR3 totals 15 residues. V was trimmed by 2 bases and J by 0 bases, leaving 9 bases between them. The CDR3 bases are TGTGCCAGCAGCTTAAGGACAACGAGCACAGATACGCAGTATTTT. This sequence encodes CASSLRTTSTDTQYF.

The chain is built from TRBV4-1 and TRBJ1-6; unclear D gene. Germline CDR1 reads MGHRA; CDR2 reads YSYEKL. The CDR3 is 17 residues long. Trimming left V 4 bases short and J 0 bases short, with 13 bases between. The CDR3 is CASSPAPRRSYNSPLHF. The CDR3 DNA reads as TGCGCCAGCAGCCCCGCCCCTCGACGCTCCTATAATTCACCCCTCCACTTT.

The chain joins TRBV4-1 to TRBJ2-3; 9 bases agree with TRBD2. Looked up from germline, CDR1 is MGHRA and CDR2 is YSYEKL. The CDR3 length is 16 residues. V was clipped by 0 bases and J by 4 bases; unmatched bases: 5. The CDR3 DNA reads TGCGCCAGCAGCCAAGATAGCGGGAGACGGTCAGATACGCAGTATTTT. Encoded protein: CASSQDSGRRSDTQYF.

The rearrangement uses TRBV9 and TRBJ2-7, with 9 bases that match TRBD1. Germline V CDR1 and CDR2: SGDLS, YYNGEE. This CDR3 has 14 residues. After removal of 0 bases from V and 7 bases from J, the junction contained 5 bases not matched to a gene. The CDR3 here is CASSVVGQGVEQYF. The CDR3 bases are TGTGCCAGCAGCGTAGTGGGACAGGGAGTTGAGCAGTACTTC.

The V call is TRBV25-1, the J call TRBJ2-2; possibly TRBD1 for D (5 bases). Germline CDR1 and CDR2: MGHDK and SYGVNS. The CDR3 runs to 15 residues. Trimming removed 4 bases at V and 0 bases at J, with 9 bases between. Written as DNA, the CDR3 is TGTGCCAGCAGTGCGGACACAGCGAACACCGGGGAGCTGTTTTTT. This codes for CASSADTANTGELFF.

The rearrangement links TRBV20-1 to TRBJ2-3; D uncertain. There are 11 residues in the CDR3. V lost 3 bases, J lost 3 bases, and 4 bases lay in between. Germline values: CDR1 DFQATT, CDR2 SNEGSKA (reference sequence). The CDR3 is CSASPTDTQYF. The CDR3 region has the DNA TGCAGTGCTAGCCCGACAGATACGCAGTATTTT.